The rows below give T cell receptor beta chains drawn from one sample of a study of STAT5B mutations in CD4+ large granular lymphocyte leukemia. The assay was immunoSEQ multiplex PCR, and TCRdb's table has in-frame clones only and misses some. The table has about 40,000 clones, roughly 76% seen once. The sample consisted of CD4+ T cells from blood buffy coats. These receptors were obtained from a human donor in good health. Both conserved end residues are part of each CDR3. A D gene is named only where the DNA matches it firmly. Expanded clones get a size class; other rows say once, few or many, or leave the size out.

>NA|NA|TRBJ1-1|TRBV7-9
TGTGCCAGCAGCCCCACCGACGGGAACACTGAAGCTTTCTTT
CASSPTDGNTEAFF
>NA|NA|TRBJ2-3|TRBV6-5
TGTGCCAGCAGTTCCGTCGCGGGGAGAGATACGCAGTATTTT
CASSSVAGRDTQYF
>NA|NA|TRBJ2-5|TRBV5-1
TGCGCCAGCAGCTCTTTCAGGGGAGGAGGAGAGACCCAGTACTTC
CASSSFRGGGETQYF
>NA|NA|TRBJ1-5|TRBV19
TGTGCCAGTAGTACGGTCCCGGGACACCGGCGAGGCAATCAGCCCCAGCATTTT
CASSTVPGHRRGNQPQHF
>TRBD2|NA|TRBJ2-7|TRBV7-9
TGTGCCAGCAGCCTTGAAAGCGGGAGCTCCTACGAGCAGTACTTC
CASSLESGSSYEQYF
>NA|NA|TRBJ2-7|TRBV19
TGTGCCAGTAGCCGCGAACGTTTTGGCCCCTACGAGCAGTACTTC
CASSRERFGPYEQYF
>NA|NA|TRBJ1-5|TRBV7-2
TGTGCCAGCAGCTTAATGGATCAGCCCCAGCATTTT
CASSLMDQPQHF
>NA|NA|TRBJ2-5|TRBV9
TGTGCCAGCAGCGTAGGTCCGGGGCAAGAGACCCAGTACTTC
CASSVGPGQETQYF
>NA|NA|TRBJ2-7|TRBV5-1
TGCGCCAGCAGCTTTCTGGCGGGGAATGGCGAGCAGTACTTC
CASSFLAGNGEQYF
>TRBD2|few|TRBJ2-7|TRBV7-9
TGTGCCAGCAGCTTAGTCGGGACTAGCGGTTACTACGAGCAGTACTTC
CASSLVGTSGYYEQYF
>TRBD1|NA|TRBJ1-1|TRBV11-2
TGTGCCAGCAGCTCCCAGGGGGCCAACACTGAAGCTTTCTTT
CASSSQGANTEAFF
>TRBD2|NA|TRBJ2-2|TRBV6-6
TGTGCCAGCAGCCCCAATAGCGGGGGCGGGACCGGGGAGCTGTTTTTT
CASSPNSGGGTGELFF
>NA|NA|TRBJ2-5|TRBV5-1
TGCGCCAGCAGCGTATTGAAAGAGACCCAGTACTTC
CASSVLKETQYF
>NA|once|TRBJ1-1|TRBV29-1
TGCAGCGTTGGTGACACTGAAGCTTTCTTT
CSVGDTEAFF
>NA|NA|TRBJ1-3|TRBV5-1
TGCGCCAGCAGCCTAGGGACATTCGGAAACACCATATATTTT
CASSLGTFGNTIYF
>NA|NA|TRBJ2-1|TRBV30
TGTGCCTGGAGTGTAGTGGGGGACACGTACAATGAGCAGTTCTTC
CAWSVVGDTYNEQFF
>TRBD1|NA|TRBJ1-3|TRBV11-2
TGTGCCAGCAGCCGACAGGGATCTGGAAACACCATATATTTT
CASSRQGSGNTIYF
>NA|NA|TRBJ1-2|TRBV11-3
TGTGCCAGCAGCTTATTCCGGAGTAACTATGGCTACACCTTC
CASSLFRSNYGYTF
>NA|NA|TRBJ2-2|TRBV7-2
TGTGCCAGCAGCTTACCTGCCGGGGAGCTGTTTTTT
CASSLPAGELFF
>TRBD2|NA|TRBJ2-1|TRBV30
TGTGCCTGGACTCCTTTGACTAGCGGAAATGAGCAGTTCTTC
CAWTPLTSGNEQFF
>NA|NA|TRBJ2-7|TRBV7-9
TGTGCCAGCAGCTTAACGGCGGGGTCCTACGAGCAGTACTTC
CASSLTAGSYEQYF
>NA|NA|TRBJ2-3|TRBV5-1
TGCGCCAGCAGCTTGACAGGGAGCACCACAGATACGCAGTATTTT
CASSLTGSTTDTQYF
>TRBD1|NA|TRBJ1-2|TRBV5-1
TGCGCCAGCAGCTCCCTTTTGACAGGGAGCGGCTACACCTTC
CASSSLLTGSGYTF
>TRBD2|NA|TRBJ2-5|TRBV10-3
TGTGCCATCAGTGACGGCGGGAGAAGTGCAGAGACCCAGTACTTC
CAISDGGRSAETQYF
>TRBD1|NA|TRBJ1-6|TRBV11-3
TGTGCCAGCAGCTCGTCCGGGACAGGGGTTTCACCCCTCCACTTT
CASSSSGTGVSPLHF
>TRBD1|NA|TRBJ1-2|TRBV5-1
TGCGCCAGCAGCTTGTCGACAGGGGAACTTTATGGCTACACCTTC
CASSLSTGELYGYTF
>NA|NA|TRBJ1-3|TRBV7-2
TGTGCCAGCAGCTCGTACCGGGGTTTCTCTGGAAACACCATATATTTT
CASSSYRGFSGNTIYF
>NA|NA|TRBJ2-7|TRBV7-9
TGTGCCAGCGGTACCAACAAGATCAACGAGCAGTACTTC
CASGTNKINEQYF
>TRBD2|NA|TRBJ2-5|TRBV29-1
TGCAGCGTATCTTCCGGCCCCGGGGGGTGGGAGCAGTACTTC
CSVSSGPGGWEQYF
>NA|few|TRBJ2-7|TRBV18
TGTGCCAGCTCACCGGACAACTCCTACGAGCAGTACTTC
CASSPDNSYEQYF
>NA|NA|TRBJ2-5|TRBV5-1
TGCGCCAGCAGCTTGGCCTCCGTGGGTACCGGGGAGACCCAGTACTTC
CASSLASVGTGETQYF
>NA|NA|TRBJ2-1|TRBV5-1
TGCGCCAGCAGCCTCGGGAGCAGGGAGCAGTTCTTC
CASSLGSREQFF
>NA|NA|TRBJ1-3|TRBV11-2
TGTGCCAGCGAACGGGGTTCTGGAAACACCATATATTTT
CASERGSGNTIYF
>TRBD1|NA|TRBJ1-2|TRBV5-1
TGCGCCAGCAGCTTGCTCATGACAGGGGGCTATGGCTACACCTTC
CASSLLMTGGYGYTF
>NA|NA|TRBJ2-7|TRBV19
TGTGCCAGTAGTCTCAGTGGTGCCTACGAGCAGTACTTC
CASSLSGAYEQYF
>NA|NA|TRBJ2-5|TRBV2
TGTGCCAGCAGTGAAGGACTAGTAGCCCAGTACTTC
CASSEGLVAQYF
>NA|few|TRBJ1-1|TRBV10-3
TGTGCCATCAGCGCCGGACAGTGGAACACTGAAGCTTTCTTT
CAISAGQWNTEAFF
>TRBD1|NA|TRBJ1-1|TRBV29-1
TGCAGCGTTGAGGGGGGGCCCTTCCCGGGACAGTACCTGACTTTCTTT
CSVEGGPFPGQYLTFF
>TRBD2|NA|TRBJ2-1|TRBV30
TGTGCCTGGACCCCGGGACTAGCGGTTTACAATGAGCAGTTCTTC
CAWTPGLAVYNEQFF
>NA|NA|TRBJ2-2|TRBV5-1
TGCGCCAGCAGCAGTACGGGCATATCTGTCGCGAACACCGGGGAGCTGTTTTTT
CASSSTGISVANTGELFF
>NA|NA|TRBJ2-7|TRBV7-2
TGTGCCAGCAGCTTAGGGCGCTCGGACGAGCAGTACTTC
CASSLGRSDEQYF
>TRBD1|few|TRBJ2-7|TRBV19
TGTGCCAGTAGTCCCCGACAGGGGGCCTACGAGCAGTACTTC
CASSPRQGAYEQYF
>NA|few|TRBJ2-7|TRBV27
TGTGCCAGCAGTTTATCGATCAGGTCCGAGCAGTACTTC
CASSLSIRSEQYF
>NA|NA|TRBJ1-4|TRBV7-9
TGTGCCAGCAGTCCGAGTGAAAAACTGTTTTTT
CASSPSEKLFF
>NA|NA|TRBJ2-3|TRBV9
TGTGCCAGCAGCGTAGGGGCTAGCCCCGACGCAGATACGCAGTATTTT
CASSVGASPDADTQYF
>NA|NA|TRBJ2-3|TRBV11-3
TGTGCCAGCAGCTTAGGAGCGGCGGGAAACACAGATACGCAGTATTTT
CASSLGAAGNTDTQYF
>NA|few|TRBJ2-2|TRBV4-3
TGCGCCAGCAGCCAAGATCTGGGGGACACCGGGGAGCTGTTTTTT
CASSQDLGDTGELFF
>NA|once|TRBJ2-6|TRBV27
TGTGCCAGCAGTCCCCTACCCGGCTCTGGGGCCAACGTCCTGACTTTC
CASSPLPGSGANVLTF
>NA|NA|TRBJ1-1|TRBV20-1
TGCAGTGCTAGAGATGGGACTCTAGCTTTCTTT
CSARDGTLAFF
>NA|NA|TRBJ2-1|TRBV6-6
TGTGCCAGCAGCCCTCGGCGAAGCACCTACAATGAGCAGTTCTTC
CASSPRRSTYNEQFF